Below, 16 T cell receptor beta chains from the same sample are listed, as sequenced in a study of beta chain features in type 1 diabetes. No antigen has been assigned to these receptors. Notes on the study in general: Shorter TCRB CDR3s, moderately but significantly so, marked every one of the four CD4+ subsets in Type 1 diabetes patients.

What was sequenced were expressed TCRB transcripts, since all of the isolated RNA had been reverse transcribed. Only in-frame clones appear in the TCRdb table, and some are missing; sequencing was by immunoSEQ multiplex PCR. Among 300,000 to 450,000 clones listed, roughly 9.8% were seen once. The source material was central memory CD4+ T cells from blood. The source is a man younger than 45 with type 1 diabetes.

This clone has a handful of counts. V gene TRBV6-5 combines with J gene TRBJ2-5, with 9 bases that match TRBD2. V was clipped by 0 bases and J by 5 bases; unmatched bases: 7. The CDR3 has 16 residues. Germline loops: CDR1 MNHEY, CDR2 SVGAGI. The CDR3 reads CASSYSYSGSWETQYF. The CDR3 DNA follows: TGTGCCAGCAGTTACTCGTATAGCGGGAGTTGGGAGACCCAGTACTTC.

As for this clone: An end of the junction differs from the germline gene, which may be a read error. The sample has other DNA sequences that encode this CDR3 too. This chain links TRBV27 with TRBJ2-2; D not certain. The CDR3 totals 14 residues. Germline CDR1 and CDR2: MNHEY and SMNVEV (reference sequence). CDR3 in amino acids: CAIRRAANPGELFF. DNA of the CDR3: TGTGCTATCCGTCGGGCTGCGAACCCCGGGGAGCTGTTTTTT.

This chain joins TRBV6-6 and TRBJ2-7; 8 nucleotides line up with TRBD1. The germline gives CDR1 MNHNY, CDR2 SVGAGI (reference sequence). The CDR3 loop spans 13 amino acids. J was trimmed by 3 bases and V by 5 bases; bases with no gene match: 3. DNA for the CDR3: TGTGCCAGCAGTGACAGGGGTATCTACGAGCAGTACTTC. This gives the protein CASSDRGIYEQYF.

This clone came up a few times. The chain joins TRBV5-1 to TRBJ2-5; the match to TRBD2 covers 12 bases. V dropped 7 bases and J dropped 1; count of bases not matched to a gene: 8. The CDR3 contains 16 residues. CDR1 and CDR2 (germline): SGHRS, YFSETQ. Written as DNA, the CDR3 is TGCGCCAGCGGCCGTGGACTAGCGGGGATCCAAGAGACCCAGTACTTC. Protein: CASGRGLAGIQETQYF.

This clone occurred a few times. The rearrangement uses TRBV27 and TRBJ2-7, with D possibly being TRBD1 or TRBD2 (6 bases each). The CDR3 length is 16 residues. V dropped 4 bases and J dropped 3 bases, with 19 bases sitting between them. Germline V lookup: CDR1 MNHEY, CDR2 SMNVEV (reference sequence). The CDR3 loop reads CASSSWGARMNYEQYF. The CDR3 DNA reads TGTGCCAGCAGTTCCTGGGGGGCCCGAATGAACTACGAGCAGTACTTC.

The table lists this clone with a few counts. The chain has TRBV29-1 and TRBJ2-2, with 8 bases lining up with TRBD1. CDR3 length: 15 residues. Germline assignment: CDR1 SQVTM and CDR2 ANQGSEA. Losses at the gene ends were 3 bases for V and 4 bases for J; bases not matched to a gene: 7. The CDR3 here is CSVDNPGGPTGELFF. CDR3 coding DNA: TGCAGCGTTGATAATCCAGGGGGCCCCACCGGGGAGCTGTTTTTT.

The chain has TRBV5-6 and TRBJ2-5; 7 positions agree with TRBD2. V was pared by 1 base and J by 11 bases, with 11 bases of the junction left unmatched. CDR1 and CDR2 from the germline V gene are SGHDT and YYEEEE. This CDR3 region has 14 residues. CDR3 coding DNA: TGTGCCAGCAGCTTGAGTAACTTCGGGGAGGGGCAGTACTTC. Translation gives CASSLSNFGEGQYF.

In this sample, this clone turned up a few times. This chain joins TRBV7-8 and TRBJ2-1; D not resolved. Germline V CDR1 and CDR2: SGHVS, FQNEAQ. V lost 1 base to trimming and J lost 5 bases, with 9 bases between them. CDR3 size: 14 residues. CDR3 in amino acids: CASSLEGRNNEQFF. Here the CDR3 DNA reads TGTGCCAGCAGCTTAGAGGGCAGAAACAATGAGCAGTTCTTC.

This clone was counted between two and nine times. Other DNA variants within this sample encode the same CDR3. The V call is TRBV29-1, the J call TRBJ1-2; a possible D gene is TRBD1 (6 bases). Deletions cut 6 bases from V and 2 bases from J, with 10 bases between. Germline assignment: CDR1 SQVTM and CDR2 ANQGSEA. This CDR3 region has 12 residues. The CDR3 DNA reads TGCAGCGTCGGGGGACAAAACTATGGCTACACCTTC. Its protein product is CSVGGQNYGYTF.

This rearrangement joins TRBV27 to TRBJ2-6, with D maybe TRBD2 (6 bases). V gave up 1 base and J gave up 0 bases, with 16 bases separating them. The CDR3 spans 19 residues. Germline V gives CDR1 MNHEY, CDR2 SMNVEV (reference sequence). CDR3 bases: TGTGCCAGCAGTTTATTCTCTGGGCGGGGCAGCTCTGGGGCCAACGTCCTGACTTTC. Protein: CASSLFSGRGSSGANVLTF.

This clone showed up just a few times. V is TRBV7-2 and J is TRBJ2-7, with 8 bases matching TRBD1. Germline CDR1 is SGHTA and CDR2 is FQGNSA. Trimming removed 8 bases from V and 2 bases from J; junction bases left unmatched: 11. The CDR3 is made up of 15 amino acids. This chain's CDR3 is CASVQGVSFAYEQYF. In DNA, the CDR3 is TGTGCCAGCGTACAGGGGGTCTCCTTCGCCTACGAGCAGTACTTC.

This clone was observed a handful of times. This is likely an artifact of a read error, given a far larger clone one base away. The same CDR3 also results from other DNA sequences found in this sample. This chain uses TRBV5-4 with TRBJ1-1; the match to TRBD1 covers 8 bases. The V and J ends lost 4 bases and 1 base, in that order; junction bases with no gene match: 9. Germline-derived CDR1 and CDR2 are SGHNT and YYREEE (reference sequence). The CDR3 has 16 amino acids. The CDR3 DNA is TGTGCCAGCAGCCAAGATCCCGGGACAGGGAACACTGAAGCTTTCTTT. This translates into CASSQDPGTGNTEAFF.

This clone has a handful of counts. The rearrangement links TRBV27 to TRBJ2-7, with D possibly matching TRBD1 (5 bases). This CDR3 contains 15 residues. Between the trimmed V and J ends, which lost 4 bases and 4 bases, there was a span of 17 bases. Germline V gives CDR1 MNHEY, CDR2 SMNVEV (reference sequence). As DNA, the CDR3 is TGTGCCAGCAGTTCGTATCCCGACAGCTCTTACGAGCAGTACTTC. This encodes CASSSYPDSSYEQYF.

The chain has TRBV19 and TRBJ2-1; D may correspond to TRBD1 or TRBD2 (6 bases each). V was clipped by 4 bases and J by 6 bases, with 10 bases between them. CDR1 and CDR2 from the germline V gene are LNHDA and SQIVND (reference sequence). The CDR3 runs 13 residues. The CDR3 spells CASSTSGANEQFF. The DNA for the CDR3 is TGTGCCAGTAGTACTTCGGGGGCCAATGAGCAGTTCTTC.

This clone has only a few counts. The V gene is TRBV4-1, the J gene TRBJ2-7; D uncertain. The V and J ends lost 6 bases and 3 bases respectively, with 18 bases between them. The CDR3 is 15 residues long. Germline-derived CDR1 and CDR2 are MGHRA and YSYEKL. The CDR3 protein is CASSPGGRDDYEQYF. In nucleotides, the CDR3 is TGCGCCAGCAGTCCGGGTGGGCGCGATGACTACGAGCAGTACTTC.

This clone was picked up a small number of times. The genes are TRBV29-1 and TRBJ2-5, with D possibly matching TRBD1 (5 bases). Trimming removed 5 bases from V and 7 bases from J, with 17 bases in between. CDR3 length equals 13 residues. From germline, CDR1 is SQVTM and CDR2 ANQGSEA. This chain's CDR3 is CSVTDSFPGTQYF. DNA of the CDR3: TGCAGCGTTACCGACAGCTTCCCAGGGACCCAGTACTTC.